The 26 T cell receptor beta chains listed next were all sequenced from one sample in a study of T cell repertoires in cytomegalovirus infection. TCRdb independently ran MiXCR on the reads; one entry per CDR3 protein. The data hold approximately 240,000 distinct CDR3 sequences, with more than 9% observed a single time. The sample comprised PBMCs. These receptors were taken from a human donor in good health (CMV status not recorded). Some clones in this sample may be carry-over from other donors' samples.

In this sample, this clonotype turned up many times. The chain employs TRBV7-2 and TRBJ2-5; no definite D call. Trimming left V 2 bases short and J 7 bases short, with 11 bases between. The length of the CDR3 is 13 residues. The germline V gene encodes CDR1 SGHTA and CDR2 FQGNSA. The CDR3 spells CASSLTRDGTQYF. For the CDR3, the DNA is TGTGCCAGCAGCTTAACCCGCGACGGGACCCAGTACTTC.

This clonotype was counted many times. The chain is built from TRBV11-2 and TRBJ2-2; 7 bases match TRBD2. J lost 6 bases, V lost 3 bases, and 13 bases had no gene match. The CDR3 contains 17 residues. The germline CDR1 and CDR2 sequences are SGHAT and FQNNGV. In DNA form, the CDR3 reads TGTGCCAGCAGCTTCCGACTAGCTGGACTCCGGGCCGGGGAGCTGTTTTTT. Amino acid sequence: CASSFRLAGLRAGELFF.

This clonotype was observed a few times. V gene TRBV25-1 combines with J gene TRBJ2-5; D gene ambiguous. Trimming left V 7 bases short and J 2 bases short, with 11 bases between. Germline values: CDR1 MGHDK, CDR2 SYGVNS. This CDR3 is built from 13 residues. The CDR3 loop is CASKGSLQETQYF. CDR3 sequence (DNA): TGTGCCAGCAAAGGGTCTTTACAAGAGACCCAGTACTTC.

Ten or more counts support this clonotype. The chain is built from TRBV5-1 and TRBJ1-4; D remains ambiguous. CDR3 length: 15 residues. Trimming shortened V by 3 bases and J by 0 bases, and 9 bases separated the two germline ends. CDR1 and CDR2 (germline): SGHRS, YFSETQ. The CDR3, as DNA: TGCGCCAGCAGCTCGAATACAGCAACTAATGAAAAACTGTTTTTT. Amino acid sequence: CASSSNTATNEKLFF.

This clonotype was counted at least ten times. The V call is TRBV11-3, the J call TRBJ2-7; weak D call: TRBD1 (7 bases). Trimming removed 5 bases from V and 1 base from J, with 18 bases in between. Germline values: CDR1 SGHNT, CDR2 YENEEA. The CDR3 contains 16 residues. The CDR3 protein is CASSGYNGGQSYEQYF. The DNA for the CDR3 is TGTGCCAGCAGCGGATACAACGGGGGACAGTCCTACGAGCAGTACTTC.

This clonotype was counted only a few times. The genes are TRBV6-2 or TRBV6-3 and TRBJ2-7, with a tentative D call TRBD1 (6 bases). V lost 6 bases and J 3 bases, leaving 15 bases between the germline ends. Germline CDR1 is MNHEY and CDR2 is SVGEGT. CDR3 length: 14 amino acids. In DNA form, the CDR3 reads TGTGCCAGCAGCCGGACAGACCCAGTCTACGAGCAGTACTTC. It specifies CASSRTDPVYEQYF.

The sample holds many counts of this clonotype. The V and J genes are TRBV6-6 and TRBJ1-1, with no clear D. Germline CDR1 and CDR2: MNHNY and SVGAGI (reference sequence). The CDR3 consists of 13 residues. V lost 2 bases and J 1 base, leaving 5 bases between the germline ends. The CDR3 bases are TGTGCCAGCAGTTACGGTGAGAACACTGAAGCTTTCTTT. Translating gives CASSYGENTEAFF.

This clonotype was counted many times. J is TRBJ2-1 and V is TRBV7-2; D not resolved. Germline CDR1 and CDR2: SGHTA and FQGNSA. The germline V and J ends were trimmed by 5 bases and 6 bases, with 8 bases remaining between them. The CDR3 loop spans 12 amino acids. The CDR3 spells CASSVNRNEQFF. In nucleotides, the CDR3 is TGTGCCAGCAGCGTGAACCGCAATGAGCAGTTCTTC. The full variable domain, in which reference TRBV7-2 and TRBJ2-1 provide the parts outside the CDR3, is GAGVSQSPSNKVTEKGKDVELRCDPISGHTALYWYRQSLGQGLEFLIYFQGNSAPDKSGLPSDRFSAERTGGSVSTLTIQRTQQEDSAVYLCASSVNRNEQFFGPGTRLTVL.

This clonotype was picked up many times. The chain carries TRBV7-2 and TRBJ1-5; TRBD1 might be the D (5 bases). Germline CDR1 and CDR2: SGHTA and FQGNSA. The CDR3 covers 15 residues. Trimming removed 1 base from V and 7 bases from J, with 14 bases in between. CDR3: CASSLGRDRNQPQHF. The CDR3 DNA reads TGTGCCAGCAGCTTAGGGAGGGACCGTAACCAGCCCCAGCATTTT.

This clonotype showed up many times. The chain carries TRBV20-1 and TRBJ1-4; 8 nucleotides align to TRBD1. V trimming: 6 bases; J trimming: 7 bases; junction bases outside the gene matches: 7. The CDR3 spans 13 residues. CDR1 and CDR2 from the germline V gene are DFQATT and SNEGSKA (reference sequence). DNA of the CDR3: TGCAGTGCAGACAGGGGAGGAGGTGAAAAACTGTTTTTT. Translation gives CSADRGGGEKLFF.

This clonotype was seen more than once but under ten times. This chain connects TRBV24-1 to TRBJ2-2; TRBD2 matches 11 bases. The CDR3 contains 15 residues. Germline CDR1 reads KGHDR; CDR2 reads SFDVKD. The trim removed 6 bases at V and 7 bases at J, leaving 6 bases unmatched. In nucleotides, the CDR3 is TGTGCCACCAGTCATAGCGGGAGGGCCAACGGGGAGCTGTTTTTT. This sequence encodes CATSHSGRANGELFF.

This chain connects TRBV4-3 to TRBJ2-3; D possibly uses TRBD1 or TRBD2 (6 bases each). Germline lookup yields CDR1 LGHNA and CDR2 YSLEER. CDR3 length: 16 amino acids. V gave up 3 bases and J gave up 8 bases, with 21 bases separating them. CDR3: CASSQGAGLGSRTQYF. The CDR3 DNA reads as TGCGCCAGCAGCCAGGGGGCGGGATTGGGATCTCGTACGCAGTATTTT.

This clonotype was seen ten or more times. The chain recombines TRBV6-2 or TRBV6-3 with TRBJ2-5; no clear D. The CDR3 covers 12 residues. In germline, CDR1 is MNHEY, CDR2 SVGEGT. Trimming stripped 2 bases from V and 6 bases from J, with 7 bases between. This CDR3 is CASSYGEKTQYF. The DNA for the CDR3 is TGTGCCAGCAGTTACGGCGAGAAGACCCAGTACTTC.

This clonotype was counted at least ten times. The V gene is TRBV7-3, the J gene TRBJ1-2; 10 bases agree with TRBD1. Germline V CDR1 and CDR2: SGHTA, FQGTGA. The CDR3 contains 17 residues. Germline trimming cut 5 bases from V and 7 bases from J; bases unmatched to any gene: 16. The CDR3 sequence: CASSPSGTGVESGGYTF. The CDR3 DNA reads as TGTGCCAGCAGCCCGTCCGGGACAGGGGTCGAGAGTGGTGGCTACACCTTC.

The chain couples TRBV18 to TRBJ2-7; either TRBD1 or TRBD2 may supply D (5 bases each). The CDR3 is 13 residues long. The V end was cut by 0 bases, the J end by 3 bases, with 6 bases between. Germline CDR1 KGHSH, CDR2 LQKENI. The CDR3 protein is CASSPPGVYEQYF. CDR3 in DNA: TGTGCCAGCTCACCACCGGGGGTCTACGAGCAGTACTTC.

This clonotype appeared many times. The V and J genes are TRBV28 and TRBJ2-7; D gene unclear. The CDR3 sequence is 15 residues long. V gave up 4 bases and J gave up 3 bases, with 16 bases separating them. The germline CDR1 and CDR2 sequences are MDHEN and SYDVKM. The CDR3, as DNA: TGTGCCAGCAGTTCCTGGACCGAAAACCTCTACGAGCAGTACTTC. Translating gives CASSSWTENLYEQYF.

This clonotype was counted many times. J is TRBJ2-1 and V is TRBV19; 10 bases are a match to TRBD2. With 4 bases clipped from V and 4 bases from J, the junction kept 13 bases outside the gene matches. CDR1 is LNHDA, CDR2 SQIVND, per germline (reference sequence). This CDR3 contains 18 residues. CDR3 in DNA: TGTGCCAGTAGTAGAGGGGTAGCGGGAGGATTCGCTTACAATGAGCAGTTCTTC. It is translated as CASSRGVAGGFAYNEQFF.

This clonotype was observed at least ten times. J is TRBJ2-7 and V is TRBV7-2; no firm D call. The CDR3 contains 15 residues. The V end was cut by 5 bases, the J end by 2 bases, with 16 bases between. Per germline, CDR1 SGHTA and CDR2 FQGNSA. The CDR3 sequence: CASSIPSLSTYEQYF. CDR3 DNA sequence: TGTGCCAGCAGCATACCTTCCCTCTCTACCTACGAGCAGTACTTC. The full variable domain, with the rest looked up from reference TRBV7-2 and TRBJ2-7, is GAGVSQSPSNKVTEKGKDVELRCDPISGHTALYWYRQSLGQGLEFLIYFQGNSAPDKSGLPSDRFSAERTGGSVSTLTIQRTQQEDSAVYLCASSIPSLSTYEQYFGPGTRLTVT.

This clonotype has a count of ten or more. This chain joins TRBV2 and TRBJ1-4; perhaps TRBD1 as D (6 bases). The CDR3 is 15 residues long. V was clipped by 4 bases and J by 0 bases, with 9 bases between them. Germline CDR1 and CDR2: SNHLY and FYNNEI. The CDR3 loop is CASSVDRTTNEKLFF. Here the CDR3 DNA reads TGTGCCAGCAGTGTAGACAGGACAACTAATGAAAAACTGTTTTTT.

This clonotype has only a few counts. V is TRBV7-9 and J is TRBJ1-1, with D uncertain. CDR3 length equals 12 residues. Germline loops: CDR1 SEHNR, CDR2 FQNEAQ (reference sequence). V gave up 5 bases and J gave up 8 bases, with 12 bases separating them. CDR3 sequence (DNA): TGTGCCAGCAGCCGAGAGAACAGAGAAGCTTTCTTT. This encodes CASSRENREAFF.

This clonotype was counted at least ten times. The chain combines TRBV11-2 with TRBJ2-4, with TRBD2 as a possible D gene (6 bases). V was trimmed by 5 bases and J by 2 bases, leaving 25 bases between them. The CDR3 sequence is 19 residues long. The germline V gene encodes CDR1 SGHAT and CDR2 FQNNGV. Here the CDR3 DNA reads TGTGCCAGCAGCGTTGGGGCACTTCGGGGGAGTGCTACCAAAAACATTCAGTACTTC. As protein: CASSVGALRGSATKNIQYF.

This clonotype was seen ten or more times. The V gene is TRBV25-1, the J gene TRBJ2-1; 10 bases align to TRBD2. The J segment lost 13 bases and the V segment lost 1 base, leaving 7 bases of the junction unmatched. Germline loops: CDR1 MGHDK, CDR2 SYGVNS. This CDR3 spans 14 amino acids. As DNA, the CDR3 is TGTGCCAGCAGTGAATCGATAGCGGGAGGACTTCAGTTCTTC. Residues: CASSESIAGGLQFF.

This clonotype was seen many times. The J gene is TRBJ1-6, the V gene TRBV7-2; D call uncertain. V lost 1 base and J 9 bases, leaving 10 bases between the germline ends. The CDR3 runs 14 residues. From germline, CDR1 is SGHTA and CDR2 FQGNSA. The CDR3 nucleotides are TGTGCCAGCAGCTTAGAAGGGTGGGCTTCACCCCTCCACTTT. Translating gives CASSLEGWASPLHF. Variable domain in full (rest from reference TRBV7-2 and TRBJ1-6): GAGVSQSPSNKVTEKGKDVELRCDPISGHTALYWYRQSLGQGLEFLIYFQGNSAPDKSGLPSDRFSAERTGGSVSTLTIQRTQQEDSAVYLCASSLEGWASPLHFGNGTRLTVT.

This clonotype was counted only a few times. The rearrangement joins TRBV19 to TRBJ2-1; the D call may be TRBD1 or TRBD2 (5 bases each). Germline V gene sequence: CDR1 LNHDA, CDR2 SQIVND (reference sequence). The V end lost 8 bases, the J end lost 1 base, and 15 bases lay between the germline ends. This CDR3 has 15 residues. CDR3 sequence: CASQTGTLSYNEQFF. DNA for the CDR3: TGTGCCAGTCAAACGGGGACCCTTTCCTACAATGAGCAGTTCTTC.

This clonotype was found many times. At one of its ends the junction is not consistent with the germline gene, which may arise from a read error. The chain joins TRBV12-3 or TRBV12-4 to TRBJ1-1; tentative D call: TRBD1 (6 bases). The CDR3 loop spans 18 amino acids. The CDR3 DNA is TGTGCCAGCAGCTTAGAGACAGGCCTTGGAGGGTTGAACACTGAAGCTTTCTTT. The encoded protein is CASSLETGLGGLNTEAFF.

This clonotype was seen at least ten times. The chain combines TRBV7-2 with TRBJ2-5; 9 nucleotides line up with TRBD1. V lost 5 bases, J lost 5 bases, and 9 bases stayed unmatched. CDR3 length equals 15 residues. Germline V gene data show CDR1 as SGHTA and CDR2 as FQGNSA. The CDR3 protein is CASSLGQGLGETQYF. The CDR3 nucleotides are TGTGCCAGCAGCCTCGGACAGGGGCTTGGGGAGACCCAGTACTTC.